This passage covers 10 T cell receptor beta chains from one sample sequenced in a study of T cells in women clearing cervical HPV infection. Clones were read by immunoSEQ multiplex PCR, and TCRdb kept only the in-frame ones, dropping some. The table lists approximately 41,000 clones, with less than 8.5% in the top ten. The sample comprised blood buffy coat. The origin of the receptors is a woman between 18 and 75 years old with a cervical HPV16 infection that either progressed to CIN3+ or cleared (not recorded which).

With respect to this clone: The read gets to within 3 residues of the CDR3 end, and the germline J gene fills in the rest. V gene TRBV20-1 combines with J gene TRBJ1-5; 9 bases map to TRBD1. V was pared by 1 base and J by 2 bases, with 6 bases of the junction left unmatched. The CDR3 runs to 16 residues. In germline, CDR1 is DFQATT, CDR2 SNEGSKA (reference sequence). CDR3 DNA (partial): TGCAGTGCTAGAGTGGACAGGGGTGTAGGCAATCAGCCC. It specifies CSARVDRGVGNQP. The whole CDR3 protein reads CSARVDRGVGNQPQHF.

With respect to this clone: Read data end 3 residues before the CDR3 end; the end is taken from the germline J gene. J is TRBJ2-1 and V is TRBV4-2; TRBD2 might be the D (6 bases). Looked up from germline, CDR1 is LGHNA and CDR2 is YNFKEQ. This CDR3 spans 20 amino acids. Trimming pared 2 bases from V and 0 bases from J, leaving 23 bases between. The CDR3 region is CASSQKKLSKAGSSYNEQFF. The covered CDR3 bases are TGTGCCAGCAGCCAAAAAAAACTATCGAAAGCGGGCAGCTCCTACAATGAG.

On this clone: The observed sequence ends 3 residues before the CDR3 terminus, with the missing tail filled in from the germline J gene. The same CDR3 is also encoded by other DNA sequences in this sample. The chain is built from TRBV4-1 and TRBJ2-2; D gene ambiguous. Germline V gives CDR1 MGHRA, CDR2 YSYEKL. The CDR3 is made up of 13 amino acids. V was clipped by 1 base and J by 4 bases, with 4 bases between them. CDR3 bases read: TGCGCCAGCAGCCAAGGGCTCACCGGGGAG. It yields the protein CASSQGLTGE. The full CDR3 reads CASSQGLTGELFF.

The CDR3 DNA, read in part, is TGTGCCAGCTCACCGGCGGGGTTGAATGAG. It specifies CASSPAGLNE. The entire CDR3 sequence reads CASSPAGLNEQFF. The chain joins TRBV18 to TRBJ2-1; the D gene is possibly TRBD2 (6 bases). The CDR3 end lies 3 residues beyond the end of the read and is filled in from the germline J gene. CDR1 and CDR2 (germline): KGHSH, LQKENI. Trimming removed 3 bases at V and 7 bases at J, with 10 bases between. This CDR3 has 13 amino acids.

On this clone: The read gets to within 3 residues of the CDR3 end, and the germline J gene fills in the rest. The V gene is TRBV19, the J gene TRBJ2-1; 7 bases fit TRBD2. The J segment lost 9 bases and the V segment lost 1 base, leaving 6 bases of the junction unmatched. CDR1 LNHDA and CDR2 SQIVND come from the germline V gene (reference sequence). The CDR3 spans 14 residues. The sequenced CDR3 bases are TGTGCCAGTAGTATAGGGGAGGGGTTAGGTGAG. It codes for CASSIGEGLGE. The entire CDR3 reads CASSIGEGLGEQFF.

A word on this clone: The read finishes 3 residues shy of the CDR3 end, and the germline J gene is used to complete it. The chain couples TRBV9 to TRBJ2-7; D is possibly TRBD1 (6 bases). V was clipped by 3 bases and J by 3 bases, with 13 bases between them. The CDR3 runs to 14 residues. Germline V CDR1 and CDR2: SGDLS, YYNGEE. This chain's CDR3 is CASSGEGELYEQYF. Partial CDR3 DNA: TGTGCCAGCAGCGGAGAGGGGGAACTCTACGAG.

In regard to this clone: With the read ending 3 residues before the CDR3 end, the germline J gene is used to fill in that end. The chain uses TRBV20-1 and TRBJ1-1, with a weak D call TRBD1 (6 bases). Trimming pared 0 bases from V and 4 bases from J, leaving 27 bases between. The CDR3 is 19 amino acids. Germline loops: CDR1 DFQATT, CDR2 SNEGSKA (reference sequence). This chain's CDR3 is CSARDVGQGRVLRSTEAFF. Partial CDR3 DNA: TGCAGTGCTAGAGATGTTGGGCAGGGGCGAGTTTTAAGGAGCACTGAA.

A note on this clone: The CDR3 is cut off 3 residues early in the read; its end comes from the germline J gene. The chain links TRBV2 to TRBJ1-5; 7 bases fit TRBD1. CDR1 and CDR2 (germline): SNHLY, FYNNEI. This CDR3 is built from 14 residues. Trimming removed 8 bases from V and 7 bases from J; junction bases left unmatched: 11. The CDR3 sequence is CASADLRGLQPQHF. The CDR3 bases that were read are TGTGCCAGCGCTGACTTAAGGGGGCTACAGCCC.

As to this clone: The CDR3 extends 3 residues past the end of the read, so its final part is completed from the germline J gene. The chain is built from TRBV3-1 (or the pseudogene TRBV3-2) and TRBJ1-4; 7 nucleotides match TRBD1. CDR1 and CDR2 from the germline V gene are LGHDT and YNNKEL (reference sequence). With 5 bases clipped from V and 8 bases from J, the junction kept 11 bases outside the gene matches. The CDR3 spans 15 residues. The DNA read from the CDR3 is TGTGCCAGCAGCTCTACAGGGGTAGTAGGGGAAAAA. This encodes CASSSTGVVGEK. The CDR3 reads in full as CASSSTGVVGEKLFF.

To note about this clone: The DNA ends 3 residues before the CDR3 does, and the rest of the CDR3 is filled in from the germline J gene. The chain combines TRBV7-8 with TRBJ2-5, with a possible D match to TRBD1 (6 bases). The CDR3 covers 14 residues. The V end lost 1 base, the J end lost 2 bases, and 8 bases lay between the germline ends. Germline V gene sequence: CDR1 SGHVS, CDR2 FQNEAQ. The CDR3 reads CASSLGTVQETQYF. The sequenced part of the CDR3 DNA is TGTGCCAGCAGCTTAGGGACAGTACAAGAGACC.